This T cell receptor (beta chain) stems from a study of blood T cell repertoires in COVID-19. In the study's own analysis: Researchers report that nucleated cell counts were estimated from reference gene primer amplification. Method: immunoSEQ multiplex PCR; TCRdb's copy keeps in-frame clones and lacks some. D and trimming come from the DNA, and the V and J calls and clone size come from that table. Among more than 100,000 clones listed, 70% to 90% were seen once. Sequenced material: peripheral blood. The source of this sequence is a man in his forties with acute or convalescent COVID-19.

The CDR3 region is CAHKGADGNTIYF. As DNA, the CDR3 is TGTGCCCACAAGGGGGCGGATGGAAACACCATATATTTT. The genes are TRBV10-3 and TRBJ1-3; 7 positions match TRBD1. CDR1 ENHRY and CDR2 SYGVKD come from the germline V gene. This CDR3 region has 13 residues. V was pared by 11 bases and J by 3 bases, with 7 bases of the junction left unmatched.